Below are 30 T cell receptor beta chains sequenced from a single sample in a study of cytomegalovirus exposure and HLA in healthy donors. The PCR was carried out with 60 Vbeta primers and 13 Jbeta primers. The table came from immunoSEQ multiplex PCR; TCRdb's copy has only in-frame clones and leaves some out. In the table there are about 150,000 clones, 70% to 80% of which are singletons. Specimen: PBMCs. The receptor set was obtained from a man under 40 in good health and CMV-seropositive.

V and J are TRBV6-6 and TRBJ2-7; D perhaps matches TRBD2 (6 bases). Trimming cost V 6 bases and J 6 bases, with 18 bases left between them. In germline, CDR1 is MNHNY, CDR2 SVGAGI (reference sequence). This CDR3 is built from 14 residues. Here the CDR3 reads CASRAGTLRPEQYF. CDR3 bases: TGTGCCAGCAGGGCCGGGACTCTACGGCCCGAGCAGTACTTC.

The chain carries TRBV19 and TRBJ1-4; D possibly corresponds to TRBD1 (5 bases). CDR1 is LNHDA and CDR2 is SQIVND in the germline V gene (reference sequence). The CDR3 loop spans 13 amino acids. Trimming removed 8 bases from V and 8 bases from J, with 15 bases in between. The CDR3 region is CASRAGVFEKLFF. In nucleotides, the CDR3 is TGTGCCAGTCGGGCGGGGGTTTTCGAAAAACTGTTTTTT.

The J gene is TRBJ1-1, the V gene TRBV5-5; tentative D call: TRBD1 (5 bases). The CDR3 has 15 residues. CDR1 is SGHKS, CDR2 YYEKEE, per germline (reference sequence). The V end was cut by 2 bases, the J end by 5 bases, with 16 bases between. CDR3 in DNA: TGTGCCAGCAGCTTAACGTTGTCACGACAGACTGAAGCTTTCTTT. This translates into CASSLTLSRQTEAFF.

In DNA form, the CDR3 reads TGTGCCAGCTCACTTTACGCACGAGCGGGACGCACAGATACGCAGTATTTT. Translating it yields CASSLYARAGRTDTQYF. This chain connects TRBV18 to TRBJ2-3; 7 bases are shared with TRBD2. Germline V gene lookup returns CDR1 KGHSH and CDR2 LQKENI. The CDR3 runs to 17 residues. Germline trimming cut 4 bases from V and 1 base from J; bases unmatched to any gene: 11.

V is TRBV6-5 and J is TRBJ1-2, with D possibly TRBD1 on 6 matching bases. Per the germline V gene, CDR1 is MNHEY and CDR2 is SVGAGI. The CDR3 loop spans 15 amino acids. The V end lost 6 bases, the J end lost 4 bases, and 18 bases lay between the germline ends. This CDR3 is CASRLYREPLYGYTF. CDR3 bases: TGTGCCAGCAGACTCTACAGGGAGCCCCTCTATGGCTACACCTTC.

The rearrangement links TRBV25-1 to TRBJ1-6, with TRBD1 matching 9 bases. V was pared by 6 bases and J by 7 bases, with 7 bases of the junction left unmatched. Germline-derived CDR1 and CDR2 are MGHDK and SYGVNS. CDR3 length equals 15 residues. In DNA, the CDR3 is TGTGCCAGCAGCCGTACGGGACAGGGAAATTCACCCCTCCACTTT. Its protein product is CASSRTGQGNSPLHF.

V usage is TRBV6-1 and J usage is TRBJ2-3; D call uncertain. Germline V gene sequence: CDR1 MNHNS, CDR2 SASEGT. Trimming cost V 2 bases and J 8 bases, with 14 bases left between them. CDR3 length equals 14 residues. CDR3 coding DNA: TGTGCCAGCAGTGAATTTGAGTATCAAACTACGCAGTATTTT. Translation: CASSEFEYQTTQYF.

The J gene is TRBJ2-3, the V gene TRBV10-1; 8 nucleotides match TRBD2. From germline, CDR1 is WNHNN and CDR2 SYGVQD (reference sequence). The CDR3 loop spans 12 amino acids. Trimming cost V 9 bases and J 11 bases; bases outside gene matches: 10. In nucleotides, the CDR3 is TGCGCCAGTGGACTAGCCCACACCGAGCAGTATTTT. It translates to CASGLAHTEQYF.

This chain connects TRBV6-1 to TRBJ1-6, with no clear D. V lost 6 bases and J lost 7, with 16 bases in between. The CDR3 runs to 15 residues. Germline V CDR1 and CDR2: MNHNS, SASEGT. CDR3 residues: CASREMEGGNSPLHF. DNA of the CDR3: TGTGCCAGCAGAGAAATGGAGGGTGGAAATTCACCCCTCCACTTT.

The V gene is TRBV15, the J gene TRBJ2-1; 7 bases line up with TRBD2. Trimming removed 3 bases from V and 0 bases from J; junction bases left unmatched: 2. The CDR3 has 15 amino acids. CDR1 and CDR2 from the germline V gene are LNHNV and YYDKDF (reference sequence). The CDR3 DNA is TGTGCCACCAGCAGTCAGCGGGGCTCCTACAATGAGCAGTTCTTC. Protein: CATSSQRGSYNEQFF.

This sequence joins TRBV25-1 and TRBJ2-7; 8 nucleotides align to TRBD1. Losses at the gene ends were 0 bases for V and 5 bases for J; bases not matched to a gene: 3. Germline V gene data show CDR1 as MGHDK and CDR2 as SYGVNS. This CDR3 contains 14 residues. The CDR3 here is CASSEYRGLDEQYF. The CDR3 DNA sequence: TGTGCCAGCAGTGAATACAGGGGGCTCGACGAGCAGTACTTC.

V usage is TRBV9 and J usage is TRBJ2-7; possibly TRBD2 for D (5 bases). CDR1 is SGDLS and CDR2 is YYNGEE in the germline V gene. Between the trimmed V and J ends, which lost 4 bases and 5 bases, there was a span of 13 bases. This CDR3 comprises 13 residues. The CDR3 nucleotides read TGTGCCAGCAGCCTATACCGGGAAGACGAGCAGTACTTC. It codes for CASSLYREDEQYF.

The V gene is TRBV18, the J gene TRBJ2-5; the match to TRBD2 covers 10 bases. The CDR3 has 16 residues. With V trimmed by 1 base and J by 5 bases, 7 bases remained unmatched. CDR1 is KGHSH, CDR2 LQKENI, per germline. CDR3 nucleotide sequence: TGTGCCAGCTCACCACGGAGCGGGGGGGCGGAGGAGACCCAGTACTTC. This gives the protein CASSPRSGGAEETQYF.

The chain couples TRBV28 to TRBJ2-7; possible D gene TRBD2, 6 bases. This CDR3 comprises 15 residues. V gave up 2 bases and J gave up 1 base, with 12 bases separating them. Germline V gives CDR1 MDHEN, CDR2 SYDVKM. CDR3 amino acids: CASSLRTEGSYEQYF. CDR3 DNA sequence: TGTGCCAGCAGTTTAAGGACGGAGGGATCCTACGAGCAGTACTTC.

The rearrangement links TRBV9 to TRBJ2-2; D ambiguous. Trimming stripped 0 bases from V and 4 bases from J, with 4 bases between. The germline gives CDR1 SGDLS, CDR2 YYNGEE. The length of the CDR3 is 13 residues. CDR3 DNA: TGTGCCAGCAGCGTAGATCTCACCGGGGAGCTGTTTTTT. Translation gives CASSVDLTGELFF.

The rearrangement links TRBV7-9 to TRBJ2-7; 7 bases agree with TRBD1. Unmatched junction bases numbered 6, after V lost 7 bases and J lost 3 bases. The germline V gene encodes CDR1 SEHNR and CDR2 FQNEAQ (reference sequence). The CDR3 extends over 13 amino acids. In nucleotides, the CDR3 is TGTGCCAGCACCCGAGGGACAGACTACGAGCAGTACTTC. Translating it yields CASTRGTDYEQYF.

The chain employs TRBV27 and TRBJ2-5, with 8 positions matching TRBD1. The length of the CDR3 is 17 residues. CDR1 and CDR2 (germline): MNHEY, SMNVEV (reference sequence). The V gene end was trimmed by 5 bases and the J gene end by 5 bases; junction bases not matched to a gene: 16. The CDR3 here is CASSPLFGQGTNETQYF. CDR3 sequence (DNA): TGTGCCAGCAGTCCACTGTTCGGACAGGGCACTAATGAGACCCAGTACTTC.

The chain is built from TRBV7-8 and TRBJ1-1, with 7 nucleotides matching TRBD1. The CDR3 consists of 15 residues. In germline, CDR1 is SGHVS, CDR2 FQNEAQ. V dropped 1 base and J dropped 0; count of bases not matched to a gene: 2. DNA of the CDR3: TGTGCCAGCAGCTTAGTGGGACAGATGAACACTGAAGCTTTCTTT. As protein: CASSLVGQMNTEAFF.

The V gene is TRBV5-4, the J gene TRBJ2-5, with TRBD1 identical over 7 bases. Germline CDR1 and CDR2: SGHNT and YYREEE (reference sequence). This CDR3 spans 14 amino acids. V lost 0 bases to trimming and J lost 6 bases; unmatched junction nucleotides: 5. The CDR3 protein is CASSLEGGAQTQYF. The CDR3 DNA reads TGTGCCAGCAGCTTGGAAGGGGGCGCGCAGACCCAGTACTTC.

The chain has TRBV19 and TRBJ1-1; D uncertain. CDR1 is LNHDA and CDR2 is SQIVND in the germline V gene (reference sequence). Trimming cost V 4 bases and J 4 bases, with 10 bases left between them. This CDR3 spans 13 amino acids. In DNA form, the CDR3 reads TGTGCCAGTAGTAGCCAGGCACTCACTGAAGCTTTCTTT. Translating gives CASSSQALTEAFF. The entire variable domain, with the rest obtained from reference TRBV19 and TRBJ1-1, is as follows: DGGITQSPKYLFRKEGQNVTLSCEQNLNHDAMYWYRQDPGQGLRLIYYSQIVNDFQKGDIAEGYSVSREKKESFPLTVTSAQKNPTAFYLCASSSQALTEAFFGQGTRLTVV.

The V and J genes are TRBV10-3 and TRBJ2-1; TRBD2 matches at 8 bases. There are 15 residues in the CDR3. With V trimmed by 6 bases and J by 0 bases, 4 bases remained unmatched. Germline-derived CDR1 and CDR2 are ENHRY and SYGVKD. The CDR3 loop is CAISAGTSSYNEQFF. The CDR3 nucleotides read TGTGCCATCAGCGCCGGGACTAGCTCCTACAATGAGCAGTTCTTC.

The genes are TRBV5-5 and TRBJ1-4; 9 nucleotides match TRBD1. This CDR3 spans 16 amino acids. After removal of 4 bases from V and 7 bases from J, the junction contained 11 bases not matched to a gene. Germline-derived CDR1 and CDR2 are SGHKS and YYEKEE (reference sequence). The CDR3 coding sequence is TGTGCCAGCAGCCCGCCGCCGGGACAGGGTAGTGAAAAACTGTTTTTT. Translated, it gives CASSPPPGQGSEKLFF.

This chain joins TRBV7-9 and TRBJ1-2; D is uncertain. V dropped 0 bases and J dropped 8 bases, with 19 bases sitting between them. CDR1 is SEHNR and CDR2 is FQNEAQ in the germline V gene (reference sequence). The CDR3 runs to 16 residues. The chain's CDR3 is CASSLAEVATGRGYTF. CDR3 nucleotides: TGTGCCAGCAGCTTAGCGGAGGTGGCAACGGGTAGGGGCTACACCTTC.

This chain joins TRBV7-2 and TRBJ2-1, with unresolved D. Germline CDR1 reads SGHTA; CDR2 reads FQGNSA. V shed 3 bases and J shed 1 base, with 16 bases lying between them. The CDR3 runs to 17 residues. DNA of the CDR3: TGTGCCAGCAGCTTTAGTCGGAGTTTCGTGTCCTACAATGAGCAGTTCTTC. It translates to CASSFSRSFVSYNEQFF.

The gene calls are TRBV7-9 and TRBJ1-1, with no clear D. V shed 5 bases and J shed 5 bases, with 12 bases lying between them. The CDR3 length is 13 residues. Germline CDR1 SEHNR, CDR2 FQNEAQ (reference sequence). The CDR3 bases are TGTGCCAGCAGCCTTACCCCGGAGACTGAAGCTTTCTTT. Its protein is CASSLTPETEAFF.

J is TRBJ1-1 and V is TRBV27; D is perhaps TRBD1 (5 bases). V was pared by 6 bases and J by 3 bases, with 17 bases between. The CDR3 consists of 15 residues. CDR1 and CDR2 (germline): MNHEY, SMNVEV (reference sequence). CDR3 protein: CASRDEDRSHTEAFF. CDR3 sequence (DNA): TGTGCCAGCAGGGACGAAGACAGAAGTCACACTGAAGCTTTCTTT.

The V and J genes are TRBV5-4 and TRBJ2-5; 11 bases map to TRBD2. Germline V gene sequence: CDR1 SGHNT, CDR2 YYREEE (reference sequence). The trim removed 0 bases at V and 4 bases at J, leaving 11 bases unmatched. The CDR3 spans 18 residues. Here the CDR3 reads CASSLGGASGGKGETQYF. DNA of the CDR3: TGTGCCAGCAGCTTGGGAGGGGCTAGCGGGGGGAAAGGAGAGACCCAGTACTTC. Drawing the rest from reference TRBV5-4 and TRBJ2-5, the complete variable domain is ETGVTQSPTHLIKTRGQQVTLRCSSQSGHNTVSWYQQALGQGPQFIFQYYREEENGRGNFPPRFSGLQFPNYSSELNVNALELDDSALYLCASSLGGASGGKGETQYFGPGTRLLVL.

This chain connects TRBV25-1 to TRBJ1-1; D is ambiguous. The germline V gene has CDR1 MGHDK and CDR2 SYGVNS. The CDR3 is 13 amino acids. Trimming cost V 8 bases and J 7 bases, with 17 bases left between them. The CDR3 region is CASENGFGVEAFF. The CDR3 coding sequence is TGTGCCAGCGAAAACGGTTTTGGTGTTGAAGCTTTCTTT.

The gene calls are TRBV9 and TRBJ2-3, with TRBD2 identical over 9 bases. After removal of 5 bases from V and 4 bases from J, the junction contained 8 bases not matched to a gene. This CDR3 is built from 15 residues. Germline CDR1 and CDR2: SGDLS and YYNGEE. The CDR3 protein is CASSISSGISDTQYF. The CDR3 DNA is TGTGCCAGCAGTATATCTAGCGGGATTTCAGATACGCAGTATTTT.

The J gene is TRBJ2-1, the V gene TRBV7-2, with 9 bases lining up with TRBD2. This CDR3 contains 15 residues. V gave up 1 base and J gave up 2 bases; unmatched junction bases: 0. The germline V gene has CDR1 SGHTA and CDR2 FQGNSA. Here the CDR3 reads CASSLVAGAYNEQFF. The CDR3 region has the DNA TGTGCCAGCAGCTTAGTAGCGGGGGCCTACAATGAGCAGTTCTTC. Full variable domain (missing parts from reference TRBV7-2 and TRBJ2-1): GAGVSQSPSNKVTEKGKDVELRCDPISGHTALYWYRQSLGQGLEFLIYFQGNSAPDKSGLPSDRFSAERTGGSVSTLTIQRTQQEDSAVYLCASSLVAGAYNEQFFGPGTRLTVL.